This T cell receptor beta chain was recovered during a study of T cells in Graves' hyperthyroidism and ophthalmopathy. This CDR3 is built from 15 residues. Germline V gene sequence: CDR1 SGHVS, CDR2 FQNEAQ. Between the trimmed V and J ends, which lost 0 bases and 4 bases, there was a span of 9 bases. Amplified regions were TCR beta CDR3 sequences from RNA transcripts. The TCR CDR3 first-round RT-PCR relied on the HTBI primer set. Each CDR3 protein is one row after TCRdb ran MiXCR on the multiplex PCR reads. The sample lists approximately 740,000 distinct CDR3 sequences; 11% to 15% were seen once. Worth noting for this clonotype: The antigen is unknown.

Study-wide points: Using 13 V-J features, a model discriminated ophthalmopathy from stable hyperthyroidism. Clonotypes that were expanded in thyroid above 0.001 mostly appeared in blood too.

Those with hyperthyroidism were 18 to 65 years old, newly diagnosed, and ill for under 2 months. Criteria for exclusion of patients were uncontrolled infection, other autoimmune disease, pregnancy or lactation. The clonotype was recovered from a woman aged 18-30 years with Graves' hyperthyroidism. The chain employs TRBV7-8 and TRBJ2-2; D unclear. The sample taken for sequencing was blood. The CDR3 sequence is CASSLAGIPTGELFF. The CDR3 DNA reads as TGTGCCAGCAGCTTAGCGGGGATTCCCACCGGGGAGCTGTTTTTT.